This TCR beta chain was recovered during a study of vaccination and CD4 T cells after COVID-19 (dated by TCRdb to 2022 to 2024). Turning to the overall study: The convalescent cohort included six males and four females, with two Hispanic individuals, seven Caucasians, two Asians and one multiracial person. Memory CD4+ T cell crossreactivity between SARS-CoV-2 and common cold coronavirus spike proteins was assessed at the TCR clonotype level in an earlier paper using these donors. Culture stimuli were overlapping spike peptide pools from SARS-CoV-2 and from the common cold coronaviruses HCoV-NL63, HCoV-OC43 and HCoV-229E. Post-COVID blood samples were collected from convalescent patients a median of roughly 100 days after diagnosis, with a range of roughly 30 to 170 days. Post-vaccine blood samples were obtained a median of approximately 74 days after the second vaccine dose, with a range of roughly 14 to 241 days. In over 8 COVID-19 convalescent patients and a handful of infection-naive healthy vaccine recipients, the spike-specific CD4+ TCR repertoire before mRNA vaccination was compared with the repertoire after mRNA vaccination. As controls, cultures received a CEFX viral epitope pool (the positive control), an HIV-1 Nef peptide pool (the negative control), or no peptide at all. Each participant got two doses of either the Pfizer-BioNTech BNT162b2 vaccine (n=8) or the Moderna mRNA-1273 vaccine (n=2). Overall study results and their limits: Although the median number of SARS-CoV-2-reactive clonotypes went up from around 19 after infection to 38 after vaccination, the increase was not significant. Among the post-vaccine SARS-CoV-2-reactive clones in convalescent patients, a median about 89% showed up only after vaccination, which suggests vaccine-specific priming. Relatively few convalescent patients were included in the study, and early timepoints after natural infection were not analyzed. Of the vaccine-specific clones in convalescent patients, 304 of 307, or nearly all, reacted only to SARS-CoV-2 spike and did not cross-react with common cold coronaviruses.

Interpreted using the paper, the treatment or condition label stands for: approximately 10-day PBMC culture with coronavirus spike peptide pools or control peptides (ViraFEST assay). CD4+ T cells from unexposed donors were collected before the COVID-19 pandemic (2011-2018). The ViraFEST assay was used in the study, in which antigen-specific T cells were expanded with peptide pools and expanded clonotypes were subsequently identified by TCR sequencing. More than 1.5 million PBMCs per well were cultured in IMDM with roughly 4.8% human AB serum and approximately 10 IU/ml IL-2, plus 10 ug/ml peptide pools. Half of the culture medium was replaced with fresh IL-2-containing medium on days 3 and 7. CD4+ T cells were isolated after approximately ten days of culture through negative selection using the EasySep CD4+ T cell isolation kit. As cell number allowed, CD4+ T cells from unexposed donors were tested for reactivity to SARS-CoV-2 S and N and to four common cold coronavirus spike pools. PBMCs were separated from whole blood using Ficoll-Paque Plus gradient centrifugation and then either used fresh or cryopreserved at -140C. Culture conditions were generally each tested in triplicate wells. Leukapheresis product for the unexposed donors was purchased commercially.

V sheds 6 bases and J sheds 15 bases, leaving 18 bases between their ends. The CDR3 runs 11 amino acids, cysteine and phenylalanine included. Just CDR3 DNA is preserved here, 33 bases in frame from base 1. Based on the germline V gene (reference sequence), the CDR1 and CDR2 sequences are DFQATT and SNEGSKA. Notes on this clonotype: Its antigen is not yet known. There are no base qualities to consult, and no much larger clone falls within one base.

To prepare the library, PCR was applied. TCR sequencing of DNA from cultured CD4+ T cells used the Oncomine TCR Beta short-read assay at the Johns Hopkins FTIC core. The QIAamp micro DNA kit was used to extract genomic DNA from the cultured CD4+ T cells. Oncomine TCR Beta libraries from cultured CD4+ T cells were pooled with unique dual indexes and sequenced on an Illumina iSeq 100. Under the source paper's analysis protocol: Non-productive sequences were filtered out, and CDR3s that did not start with C, did not end with F or W, or were shorter than 7 amino acids were discarded. The MANAFEST web application identified antigen-specific clonotypes by comparing peptide-stimulated wells against reference wells and other culture wells. To be called positive, a clone needed an FDR below 0.05, an odds ratio above 5, and a productive frequency above 0.1% in at least two of three replicate wells. A clonotype was classed as cross-reactive if the clonotype showed significant expansion both in SARS-CoV-2 spike wells and in at least one common cold coronavirus spike condition. Levenshtein distances (stringdist) and unrooted phylogenetic trees (ape) in R version 3.6.1 were used to assess CDR3 homology. TCRdb ran its own pipeline on the public reads, namely fastp trimming at Q25 and MiXCR clone calling, and kept in-frame beta chains. Rows merge per CDR3 protein into single entries with the most common DNA and genes. The V and J calls were determined by TCRdb, not by the authors. This sample holds around 9,400 distinct CDR3 sequences; around 33% were observed only once. Under 25% of the sample is in the top ten clones.

The sequence joins TRBV20-1 to TRBJ2-1, with the D gene too uncertain to name. The sequence derives from a human donor in good health. The sample comprised CD4+ T cells from blood, cultured in vitro. The DNA is TGCAGTGCAACCGGGCCTCCCAAACGGTTCTTC. This sequence encodes CSATGPPKRFF.